This is a list of T cell receptor beta chains from one sample in a study of blood T cells in healthy people across ages. TCRdb re-derived calls from the 5' RACE reads in MiXCR, one entry per CDR3 protein. The sample carries 1.5 million or so distinct CDR3 sequences, 42% recorded once. Sequenced sample: blood. The source of these receptors is a woman aged 18-35 years in good health. Both conserved end residues are part of each CDR3. Each record gives: V gene, J gene, clone size, D gene, CDR3 DNA, CDR3 protein. The D gene is left open where the match is weak. Expanded clones are given a class, and other clones once, few, many or no size at all.

>TRBV7-2|TRBJ2-3|-|TRBD2
TGTGCCAGCAGTTCTAGGACTAGCGGGTTACCAGATACGCAGTATTTT
CASSSRTSGLPDTQYF
>TRBV27|TRBJ1-2|few|TRBD1
TGTGCCAGCAGTGACCCCCGGACAGGGGTAAATGGCTACACCTTC
CASSDPRTGVNGYTF
>TRBV2|TRBJ2-5|-|-
TGTGCCAGCAGTGAAACTGGGGCAGCCATCCAAGAGACCCAGTACTTC
CASSETGAAIQETQYF
>TRBV3-1|TRBJ2-1|-|-
TGTGCCAGCAGCCAAGATCGATTGGGGGGCGGGTTTCGGGAGCAGTTCTTC
CASSQDRLGGGFREQFF
>TRBV29-1|TRBJ1-1|-|-
TGCAGCGTCGGAGGGGTTGTGAACACTGAAGCTTTCTTT
CSVGGVVNTEAFF
>TRBV7-2|TRBJ2-5|-|-
TGTGCCAGCAGCCCCGACTGGGATGAGCAGTACTTC
CASSPDWDEQYF
>TRBV29-1|TRBJ2-3|-|-
TGCAGCGTTGAGCGACCAGATACGCAGTATTTT
CSVERPDTQYF
>TRBV4-1|TRBJ1-6|-|-
TGCGCCAGCAGCCAAGGTAGGCTTACCTCACCCCTCCACTTT
CASSQGRLTSPLHF
>TRBV2|TRBJ1-2|few|TRBD1
TGTGCCAGCAGGGGAGGGACAGGGGTCCCCGGAAACTATGGCTACACCTTC
CASRGGTGVPGNYGYTF
>TRBV7-2|TRBJ1-2|many|TRBD1
TGTGCCAGCAGCTTAGATAGGGGGCTAGTGAGTGGCGATGGCTACACCTTC
CASSLDRGLVSGDGYTF
>TRBV6-5|TRBJ2-5|-|TRBD1
TGTGCCAGCAGTCCCTGGACAGGGGGGTCCGAGACCCAGTACTTC
CASSPWTGGSETQYF
>TRBV20-1|TRBJ1-4|-|-
TGCAGTGCTTCCCCCCGGCGGGCAGGGATTAATGAAAAACTGTTTTTT
CSASPRRAGINEKLFF
>TRBV9|TRBJ2-5|-|-
TGTGCCAGCAGCGCACTCCCCCAAGCCGTTCAGTACTTC
CASSALPQAVQYF
>TRBV20-1|TRBJ2-3|-|-
TGCAGTGCTAACACCTTCAATACGCAGTATTTT
CSANTFNTQYF
>TRBV20-1|TRBJ2-1|few|-
TGCAGTGCTAGATCTGCCGGACCTGGGGTGCAGTTCTTC
CSARSAGPGVQFF
>TRBV4-1|TRBJ1-1|-|TRBD1
TGCGCCAGCAGCCTTGACAGGGGGATTGTGAACACTGAAGCTTTCTTT
CASSLDRGIVNTEAFF
>TRBV20-1|TRBJ2-7|-|-
TGCAGTCCAGTGAACAGGCTGACCTCCTACGAGCAGTACTTC
CSPVNRLTSYEQYF
>TRBV6-5|TRBJ2-7|few|TRBD1
TGTGCCAGCAGTAAGACAGGGGTTGGGTACGAGCAGTACTTC
CASSKTGVGYEQYF
>TRBV28|TRBJ1-5|-|-
TGTGCCAGCAGTTTTTGGGGGCCCCAGCATTTT
CASSFWGPQHF
>TRBV29-1|TRBJ2-3|-|TRBD2
TGCAGCGTTGAAAATTGGGGTAGCGGGGGTACATTGGGAGATGCGCAGTATTTT
CSVENWGSGGTLGDAQYF
>TRBV4-1|TRBJ1-5|-|-
TGCGCCAGCAGCCAAGTAGGGTCCCGCAATCAGCCCCAGCATTTT
CASSQVGSRNQPQHF
>TRBV4-3|TRBJ2-3|-|TRBD2
TGCGCCAGCAGCCAAGAAACGGGGGGGTTCCCAGATACGCAGTATTTT
CASSQETGGFPDTQYF
>TRBV2|TRBJ2-1|-|TRBD2
TGTGCCAGCAGTGATTCCTTAGCGGGCCGCCCCAATGAGCAGTTCTTC
CASSDSLAGRPNEQFF
>TRBV12-3/TRBV12-4|TRBJ2-3|few|-
TGTGCCAGCAGTTTAGCAGGGGGAAACTCTGATACGCAGTATTTT
CASSLAGGNSDTQYF
>TRBV12-3/TRBV12-4|TRBJ1-6|-|-
TGTGCCAGCAGTTTGGTCCCGAATAATTCACCCCTCCACTTT
CASSLVPNNSPLHF
>TRBV12-3/TRBV12-4|TRBJ1-5|few|-
TGTGCCAGCAGTCCCTCCCAGACGAGCAATCAGCCCCAGCATTTT
CASSPSQTSNQPQHF
>TRBV5-1|TRBJ2-7|-|-
TGCGCCAGCAGCTCCAGGGGGCCGGGAGGCGAGCAGTACTTC
CASSSRGPGGEQYF
>TRBV25-1|TRBJ2-7|few|-
TGTGCCAGCACTAGCGTCTCCTACGAGCAGTACTTC
CASTSVSYEQYF
>TRBV12-3/TRBV12-4|TRBJ2-3|-|TRBD2
TGTGCCAGCACCTTGGGAGGGTGGGATCAGCCCCAGTATTTT
CASTLGGWDQPQYF
>TRBV20-1|TRBJ1-1|many|TRBD1
TGCAGTGCTAGAGGACAGGGGGACACTGAAGCTTTCTTT
CSARGQGDTEAFF
>TRBV6-5|TRBJ2-7|-|-
TGTGCCAGCAGTGCAACGGCAGGGAACGAGCAGTACTTC
CASSATAGNEQYF
>TRBV7-2|TRBJ2-7|-|TRBD2
TGTGCCAGCAGCGCCCGTGGCGGGGGGGATTCCTACGAGCAGTACTTC
CASSARGGGDSYEQYF
>TRBV2|TRBJ1-2|-|TRBD1
TGTGCCGCCGACAGGGGGGGAAATGGCTACACCTTC
CAADRGGNGYTF
>TRBV7-2|TRBJ2-3|few|-
TGTGCCAGCAGCTTAGGATGGGTCCCCACAGATACGCAGTATTTT
CASSLGWVPTDTQYF
>TRBV10-3|TRBJ2-3|-|TRBD2
TGTGCCATCAGCCCCGGGACTAGCGGAGCAGATACGCAGTATTTT
CAISPGTSGADTQYF
>TRBV5-1|TRBJ2-7|-|-
TGCGCCAGCAGCCTTTCGGGAGGGACAGGGTTTTACGAGCAGTACTTC
CASSLSGGTGFYEQYF
>TRBV6-2/TRBV6-3|TRBJ2-5|-|-
TGTGCCAGCAGCCCTTTTTTAACAGACCAGTACTTC
CASSPFLTDQYF
>TRBV30|TRBJ2-7|-|TRBD1
TGTGCCTGGAGTGGGACAGGGGCAAACTCCTACGAGCAGTACTTC
CAWSGTGANSYEQYF
>TRBV25-1|TRBJ1-2|-|TRBD1
TGTGCCAGCAGTTCATCGGACAGGGACAAGTATGGCTACACCTTC
CASSSSDRDKYGYTF
>TRBV12-3/TRBV12-4|TRBJ2-4|few|-
TGTGCCAGCAGTTTTCAGGGCCCGCAGTACTTC
CASSFQGPQYF
>TRBV7-2|TRBJ2-7|-|TRBD2
TGTACCAGCAGCGTCGGGGCTAGCGGTTACTCCTACGAGCAGTACTTC
CTSSVGASGYSYEQYF
>TRBV20-1|TRBJ1-2|-|TRBD1
TGCAGTGCTAGAGTCCGAGGGGGCGAGGTTAGGGATGGCTACACCTTC
CSARVRGGEVRDGYTF
>TRBV4-1|TRBJ2-3|-|TRBD2
TGCGCCAGCAGCCAATCGACTAGCTGGGATACGCAGTATTTT
CASSQSTSWDTQYF
>TRBV4-2|TRBJ2-5|few|-
TGTGCCAGCAGCCAAGCTTCTAGGGGTGGAGAGACCCAGTACTTC
CASSQASRGGETQYF
>TRBV23-1|TRBJ2-7|few|-
TGCGCCAGCAGTCAATCTAAACTACAGGGACTCTACGAGCAGTACTTC
CASSQSKLQGLYEQYF
>TRBV7-6|TRBJ2-3|few|-
TGTGCCAGCAGCTTAATCCCTAGCGTCCTAGATACGCAGTATTTT
CASSLIPSVLDTQYF
>TRBV28|TRBJ1-2|-|-
TGTGCCAGCAGGATCTACAGGGACGGCTATGGCTACACCTTC
CASRIYRDGYGYTF
>TRBV3-1|TRBJ2-7|few|-
TGCGCCAGCAGCCAACTGTCAGGGTCCTACGAGCAGTACTTC
CASSQLSGSYEQYF